This entry lists 27 T cell receptor beta chains sequenced from one sample in a study of T cell repertoires in cytomegalovirus infection. No antigen has been assigned to these receptors. TCRdb re-analysed the reads in MiXCR, keeping a single row per CDR3 protein. The sample lists about 830,000 distinct CDR3 sequences; approximately 32% were seen once. Here the sequenced sample was cultured CD8+ T cells from PBMCs, taken from culture after CMV antigen stimulation. The source of these receptors is a human donor in good health (CMV status not recorded). Some clones in this sample may be carry-over from other donors' samples.

The chain uses TRBV7-3 and TRBJ2-1; TRBD2 is a possible D gene (6 bases). The germline gives CDR1 SGHTA, CDR2 FQGTGA. The CDR3 is 16 amino acids. V was trimmed by 3 bases and J by 4 bases, leaving 16 bases between them. The CDR3 coding sequence is TGTGCCAGCAGCTTCGGGGGTACCATATTTTACAATGAGCAGTTCTTC. It specifies CASSFGGTIFYNEQFF. The entire variable domain, with the rest obtained from reference TRBV7-3 and TRBJ2-1, is as follows: GAGVSQTPSNKVTEKGKYVELRCDPISGHTALYWYRQSLGQGPEFLIYFQGTGAADDSGLPNDRFFAVRPEGSVSTLKIQRTERGDSAVYLCASSFGGTIFYNEQFFGPGTRLTVL.

In DNA form, the CDR3 reads TGTGCCAGCAGCTTAGAGGGACAGATTCGTGAGCAGTTCTTC. It codes for CASSLEGQIREQFF. The chain carries TRBV7-3 and TRBJ2-1; 7 bases match TRBD1. The CDR3 has 14 amino acids. The V gene's germline CDR1 is SGHTA and CDR2 FQGTGA. Unmatched junction bases numbered 7, after V lost 2 bases and J lost 9 bases.

This clonotype has more than one count but fewer than ten. The genes are TRBV4-1 and TRBJ2-1, with D possibly TRBD1 on 6 matching bases. V was cut by 1 base and J by 10 bases, with 14 bases left in between. The CDR3 has 14 residues. Germline loops: CDR1 MGHRA, CDR2 YSYEKL. The DNA for the CDR3 is TGCGCCAGCAGCCAAGGGGGGCCTAGAGGCGAGCAGTTCTTC. This encodes CASSQGGPRGEQFF.

This clonotype was seen only a few times. The rearrangement joins TRBV10-3 to TRBJ2-3; D gene uncertain. V was cut by 10 bases and J by 0 bases, with 14 bases left in between. Germline CDR1 ENHRY, CDR2 SYGVKD. The CDR3 covers 14 residues. This CDR3 is CATTRLSSTDTQYF. CDR3 DNA sequence: TGTGCCACCACTCGACTGTCGAGCACAGATACGCAGTATTTT.

The chain links TRBV27 to TRBJ2-7; D is ambiguous. This CDR3 is built from 14 residues. The V gene lost 1 base and the J gene lost 1 base, with 8 bases spanning the gap. Per germline, CDR1 MNHEY and CDR2 SMNVEV (reference sequence). The CDR3 sequence is CASSLYGSSYEQYF. The CDR3 DNA is TGTGCCAGCAGTTTATATGGCAGTTCCTACGAGCAGTACTTC.

This clonotype was counted only a few times. The chain links TRBV6-1 to TRBJ1-3; no definite D call. CDR1 and CDR2 (germline): MNHNS, SASEGT. Trimming shortened V by 5 bases and J by 0 bases, and 23 bases separated the two germline ends. CDR3 size: 19 residues. In DNA, the CDR3 is TGTGCCAGCAGTTCCCGTGGCGACTGGCTCCTGAGCTCTGGAAACACCATATATTTT. This sequence encodes CASSSRGDWLLSSGNTIYF.

This clonotype was observed a few times. The chain employs TRBV20-1 and TRBJ2-7; no reliable D call. V was cut by 3 bases and J by 2 bases, with 11 bases left in between. The germline gives CDR1 DFQATT, CDR2 SNEGSKA (reference sequence). This CDR3 region has 13 residues. In DNA, the CDR3 is TGCAGTGCTAGTGGGCCAGGCACCTACGAGCAGTACGTC. It yields the protein CSASGPGTYEQYV.

The J gene is TRBJ1-1, the V gene TRBV2, with D maybe TRBD1 (6 bases). The CDR3 runs 13 residues. V lost 4 bases, J lost 5 bases, and 11 bases lay in between. CDR1 SNHLY and CDR2 FYNNEI come from the germline V gene. The CDR3 DNA is TGTGCCAGCAGTGGACAGGTCGGGACTGAAGCTTTCTTT. Translated, it gives CASSGQVGTEAFF.

The rearrangement uses TRBV7-8 and TRBJ1-2; 7 bases fit TRBD1. The V and J ends lost 1 base and 8 bases, in that order; junction bases with no gene match: 4. CDR3 length: 13 residues. Per germline, CDR1 SGHVS and CDR2 FQNEAQ. The CDR3 protein is CASSLEGAMGYTF. DNA for the CDR3: TGTGCCAGCAGCTTAGAGGGGGCGATGGGCTACACCTTC.

The chain has TRBV20-1 and TRBJ2-7, with a tentative D call TRBD2 (5 bases). This CDR3 region has 13 residues. Per germline, CDR1 DFQATT and CDR2 SNEGSKA (reference sequence). V shed 6 bases and J shed 2 bases, with 14 bases lying between them. The CDR3: CSANDGKTYEQYV. Written as DNA, the CDR3 is TGCAGTGCCAACGACGGGAAAACCTACGAGCAGTACGTC.

This clonotype appeared a few times. J is TRBJ2-3 and V is TRBV7-3; 7 bases are shared with TRBD1. The CDR3 is 15 residues long. The germline CDR1 and CDR2 sequences are SGHTA and FQGTGA. V lost 4 bases and J lost 5; bases outside the gene matches: 9. CDR3 sequence reads: CASSYRGGQGDTQYF. The DNA of the CDR3 is TGTGCCAGCAGCTACCGAGGGGGCCAGGGAGATACGCAGTATTTT.

V gene TRBV27 combines with J gene TRBJ2-7, with D possibly being TRBD2 (6 bases). Trimming pared 2 bases from V and 6 bases from J, leaving 17 bases between. Per the germline V gene, CDR1 is MNHEY and CDR2 is SMNVEV (reference sequence). The CDR3 sequence is 15 residues long. CDR3 coding DNA: TGTGCCAGCAGTTTAAGGGTCGGGGGACGGACCGAGCAGTACGTC. Protein sequence: CASSLRVGGRTEQYV.

This clonotype was observed at least ten times. The chain joins TRBV7-8 to TRBJ1-5; no firm D call. Trimming shortened V by 1 base and J by 3 bases, and 10 bases separated the two germline ends. CDR1 is SGHVS and CDR2 is FQNEAQ in the germline V gene. This CDR3 has 15 amino acids. The CDR3, as DNA: TGTGCCAGCAGCTTAGGCAGGTTAAACAATCAGCCCCAGCATTTT. Its protein is CASSLGRLNNQPQHF.

This chain links TRBV9 with TRBJ1-2; TRBD1 aligns across 7 bases. From germline, CDR1 is SGDLS and CDR2 YYNGEE. CDR3 length: 12 residues. The V gene end was trimmed by 3 bases and the J gene end by 8 bases; junction bases not matched to a gene: 4. The chain's CDR3 is CASSDRGSGYTF. The CDR3 bases are TGTGCCAGCAGCGACAGGGGCTCAGGCTACACCTTC.

Only a few counts were recorded for this clonotype. The chain carries TRBV27 and TRBJ2-3; 16 bases line up with TRBD2. The germline gives CDR1 MNHEY, CDR2 SMNVEV (reference sequence). V dropped 6 bases and J dropped 4; count of bases not matched to a gene: 7. The CDR3 covers 17 residues. The chain's CDR3 is CASRALGLAGGPDTQYF. CDR3 DNA sequence: TGTGCCAGCAGGGCCTTGGGACTAGCGGGGGGGCCAGATACGCAGTATTTT.

This clonotype was counted ten times or more. V and J are TRBV7-6 and TRBJ2-1; 7 bases fit TRBD1. V lost 5 bases to trimming and J lost 3 bases; unmatched junction nucleotides: 4. CDR1 is SGHVS, CDR2 FNYEAQ, per germline. The CDR3 is 14 amino acids. The CDR3 bases are TGTGCCAGCAGCCCGACAGGGAACTACAATGAGCAGTTCTTC. This gives the protein CASSPTGNYNEQFF.

This clonotype was seen a handful of times. The chain carries TRBV27 and TRBJ2-3, with D possibly called TRBD1 or TRBD2 (5 bases each). Trimming removed 4 bases from V and 2 bases from J, with 16 bases in between. The germline CDR1 and CDR2 sequences are MNHEY and SMNVEV (reference sequence). The CDR3 totals 16 residues. The CDR3 coding sequence is TGTGCCAGCAGTTCCTTACCGGGACCCTCCACAGATACGCAGTATTTT. This codes for CASSSLPGPSTDTQYF.

A few counts support this clonotype. This sequence joins TRBV6-5 and TRBJ2-1, with D hard to call. Trimming removed 8 bases at V and 5 bases at J, with 10 bases between. Germline CDR1 is MNHEY and CDR2 is SVGAGI. The CDR3 covers 12 residues. The chain's CDR3 is CASRYANNEQFF. In nucleotides, the CDR3 is TGTGCCAGCCGGTATGCTAACAATGAGCAGTTCTTC.

The V gene is TRBV12-3 or TRBV12-4, the J gene TRBJ2-5; the D is unclear. CDR3 length equals 12 residues. The V gene lost 6 bases and the J gene lost 1 base, with 6 bases spanning the gap. The CDR3 nucleotides read TGTGCCAGCAGGACCGTCCAAGAGACCCAGTACTTC. This sequence encodes CASRTVQETQYF.

The rearrangement links TRBV27 to TRBJ1-1, with a possible D match to TRBD1 (6 bases). V shed 5 bases and J shed 3 bases, with 16 bases lying between them. CDR3 length: 15 amino acids. CDR1 is MNHEY and CDR2 is SMNVEV in the germline V gene (reference sequence). CDR3 residues: CASSLFGGPYTEAFF. CDR3 DNA: TGTGCCAGCAGTCTCTTTGGGGGGCCCTACACTGAAGCTTTCTTT.

The chain joins TRBV28 to TRBJ1-5, with D perhaps TRBD1 (5 bases). The CDR3 is 15 residues long. Germline V gene data show CDR1 as MDHEN and CDR2 as SYDVKM. V dropped 9 bases and J dropped 0 bases, with 15 bases sitting between them. The chain's CDR3 is CASRLGEYSNQPQHF. CDR3 coding DNA: TGTGCCAGTAGATTAGGGGAGTATAGCAATCAGCCCCAGCATTTT.

This clonotype was seen at least ten times. The J gene is TRBJ2-3, the V gene TRBV23-1, with unresolved D. TRBV23-1 is identified as an open reading frame with a role that is uncertain. The CDR3 sequence is 14 residues long. Trimming pared 4 bases from V and 2 bases from J, leaving 10 bases between. CDR3 sequence reads: CASSLQVHTDTQYF. The CDR3 DNA is TGCGCCAGCAGTCTCCAGGTCCACACAGATACGCAGTATTTT.

V usage is TRBV7-2 and J usage is TRBJ1-2; TRBD1 matches 7 bases. The germline V gene encodes CDR1 SGHTA and CDR2 FQGNSA. The J segment lost 8 bases and the V segment lost 2 bases, leaving 17 bases of the junction unmatched. The CDR3 runs to 17 residues. The CDR3 DNA is TGTGCCAGCAGCTTATTTCCCGGGACAGAGCAAGGGAAGGGCTACACCTTC. It encodes CASSLFPGTEQGKGYTF.

This clonotype was recorded a few times. This rearrangement joins TRBV6-1 to TRBJ1-2; no clear D gene. Germline CDR1 reads MNHNS; CDR2 reads SASEGT. This CDR3 contains 12 residues. Trimming took off 5 bases at V and 4 bases at J, with 8 bases between the two ends. CDR3 sequence: CASSPTRYGYTF. The CDR3 DNA is TGTGCCAGCAGTCCCACACGCTATGGCTACACCTTC.

This clonotype came up many times. The chain links TRBV12-3 or TRBV12-4 to TRBJ2-2, with TRBD2 matching 7 bases. The CDR3 has 15 amino acids. The V and J ends lost 6 bases and 4 bases, in that order; junction bases with no gene match: 8. Written as DNA, the CDR3 is TGTGCCAGCAGCCCCGGGGGGATCGGCACCGGGGAGCTGTTTTTT. It is translated as CASSPGGIGTGELFF.

This chain connects TRBV20-1 to TRBJ2-3; 13 positions agree with TRBD2. V trimming: 5 bases; J trimming: 1 base; junction bases outside the gene matches: 0. This CDR3 is built from 14 residues. CDR1 and CDR2 from the germline V gene are DFQATT and SNEGSKA (reference sequence). Here the CDR3 DNA reads TGCAGTGCTGGGACTAGCGGGGGCACAGATACGCAGTATTTT. This encodes CSAGTSGGTDTQYF.

This sequence joins TRBV7-2 and TRBJ2-7; perhaps TRBD1 as D (6 bases). The V end was cut by 5 bases, the J end by 5 bases, with 10 bases between. This CDR3 comprises 12 residues. CDR1 and CDR2 from the germline V gene are SGHTA and FQGNSA. The CDR3 sequence: CASSQTGDEQYV. CDR3 coding DNA: TGTGCCAGCAGCCAGACAGGAGACGAGCAGTACGTC.